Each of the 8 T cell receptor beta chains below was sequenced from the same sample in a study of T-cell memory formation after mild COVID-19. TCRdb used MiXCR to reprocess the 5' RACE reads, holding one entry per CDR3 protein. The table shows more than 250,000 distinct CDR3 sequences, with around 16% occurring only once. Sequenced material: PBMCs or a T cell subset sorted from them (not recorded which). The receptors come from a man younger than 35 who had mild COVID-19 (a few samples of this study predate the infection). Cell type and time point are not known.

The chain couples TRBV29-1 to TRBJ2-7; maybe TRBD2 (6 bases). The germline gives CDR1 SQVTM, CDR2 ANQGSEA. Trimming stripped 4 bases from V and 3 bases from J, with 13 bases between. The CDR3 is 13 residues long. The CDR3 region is CSVARQGGYEQYV. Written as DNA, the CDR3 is TGCAGCGTTGCCAGGCAGGGAGGCTACGAGCAGTACGTC.

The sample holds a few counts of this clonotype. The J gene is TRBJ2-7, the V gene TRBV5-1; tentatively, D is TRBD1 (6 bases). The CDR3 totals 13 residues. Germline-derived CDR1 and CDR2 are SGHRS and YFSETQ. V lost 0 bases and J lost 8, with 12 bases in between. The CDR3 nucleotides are TGCGCCAGCAGCTTGGACAGGGTTCAGAAGCAGTACTTC. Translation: CASSLDRVQKQYF. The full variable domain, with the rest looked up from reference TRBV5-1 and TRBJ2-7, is KAGVTQTPRYLIKTRGQQVTLSCSPISGHRSVSWYQQTPGQGLQFLFEYFSETQRNKGNFPGRFSGRQFSNSRSEMNVSTLELGDSALYLCASSLDRVQKQYFGPGTRLTVT.

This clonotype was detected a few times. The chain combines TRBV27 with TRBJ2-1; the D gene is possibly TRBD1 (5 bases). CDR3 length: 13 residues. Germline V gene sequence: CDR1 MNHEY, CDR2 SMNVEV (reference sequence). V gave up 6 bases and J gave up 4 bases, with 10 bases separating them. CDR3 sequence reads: CASSQTDYNEQFF. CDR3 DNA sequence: TGTGCCAGCAGCCAGACAGATTACAATGAGCAGTTCTTC.

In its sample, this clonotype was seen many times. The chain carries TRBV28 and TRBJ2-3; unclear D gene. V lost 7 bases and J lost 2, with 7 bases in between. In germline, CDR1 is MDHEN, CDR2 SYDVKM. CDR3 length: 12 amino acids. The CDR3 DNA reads TGTGCCAGCACCAGCTTCACAGATACGCAGTATTTT. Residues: CASTSFTDTQYF.

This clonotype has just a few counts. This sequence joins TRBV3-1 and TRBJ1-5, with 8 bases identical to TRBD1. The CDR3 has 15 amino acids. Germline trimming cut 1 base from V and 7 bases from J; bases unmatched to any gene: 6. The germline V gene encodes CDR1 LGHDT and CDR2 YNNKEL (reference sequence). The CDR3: CASSQGRGPEQPQHF. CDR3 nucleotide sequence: TGTGCCAGCAGCCAAGGCAGGGGGCCGGAGCAGCCCCAGCATTTT.

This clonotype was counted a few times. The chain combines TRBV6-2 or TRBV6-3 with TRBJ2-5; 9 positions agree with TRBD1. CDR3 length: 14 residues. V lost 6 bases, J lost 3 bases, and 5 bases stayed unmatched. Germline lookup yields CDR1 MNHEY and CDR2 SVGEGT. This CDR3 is CASRLDRGKETQYF. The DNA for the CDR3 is TGTGCCAGCAGATTGGACAGGGGCAAAGAGACCCAGTACTTC.

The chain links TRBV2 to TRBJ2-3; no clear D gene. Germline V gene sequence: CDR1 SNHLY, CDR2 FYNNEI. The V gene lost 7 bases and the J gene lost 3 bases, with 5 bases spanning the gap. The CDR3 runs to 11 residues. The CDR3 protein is CASMETDTQYF. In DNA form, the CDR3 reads TGTGCCAGCATGGAAACAGATACGCAGTATTTT.

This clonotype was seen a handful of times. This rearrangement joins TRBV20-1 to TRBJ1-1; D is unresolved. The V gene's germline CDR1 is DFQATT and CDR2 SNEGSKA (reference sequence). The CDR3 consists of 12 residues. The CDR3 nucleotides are TGCAGGATGGACGGGGTTAACACTGAAGCTTTCTTT. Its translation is CRMDGVNTEAFF.